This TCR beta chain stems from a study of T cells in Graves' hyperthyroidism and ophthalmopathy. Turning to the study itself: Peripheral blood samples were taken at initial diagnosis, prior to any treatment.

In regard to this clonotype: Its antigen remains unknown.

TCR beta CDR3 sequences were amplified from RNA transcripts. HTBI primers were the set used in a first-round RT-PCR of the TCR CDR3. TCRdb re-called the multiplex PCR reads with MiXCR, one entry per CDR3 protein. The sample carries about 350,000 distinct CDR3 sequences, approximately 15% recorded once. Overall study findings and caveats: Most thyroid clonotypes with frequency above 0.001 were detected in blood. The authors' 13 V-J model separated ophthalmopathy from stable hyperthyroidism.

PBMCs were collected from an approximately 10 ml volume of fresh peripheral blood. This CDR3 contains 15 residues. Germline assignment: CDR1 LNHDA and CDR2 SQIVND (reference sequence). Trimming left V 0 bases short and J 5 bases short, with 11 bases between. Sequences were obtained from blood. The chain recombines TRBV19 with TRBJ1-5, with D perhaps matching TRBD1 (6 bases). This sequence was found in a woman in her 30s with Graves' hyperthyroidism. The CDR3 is CASSIEGTIHQPQHF. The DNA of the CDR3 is TGTGCCAGTAGTATAGAAGGGACAATACATCAGCCCCAGCATTTT.